This is a list of T cell receptor beta chains from one sample in a study of T cells in Graves' hyperthyroidism and ophthalmopathy. TCRdb fed the multiplex PCR reads into MiXCR, producing one record per CDR3 protein. The sample gives 600,000 to 700,000 distinct CDR3 sequences, under 15% of which show up once; about 4.5% is in the top ten. Material: blood. These TCRs come from a woman aged 40 to 50 with Graves' ophthalmopathy. The CDR3 runs from the conserved cysteine through the conserved F or W. The order of the fields is D gene, J gene, V gene, CDR3 protein. A D gene is named only where the DNA matches it firmly.

D: TRBD2; J: TRBJ2-7; V: TRBV6-5; CDR3: CASSSSGLGFYEQYF
D: .; J: TRBJ1-2; V: TRBV7-2; CDR3: CASRTDAFSFYGYTF
D: .; J: TRBJ1-1; V: TRBV12-3/TRBV12-4; CDR3: CASSSATVNTEAFF
D: TRBD2; J: TRBJ2-3; V: TRBV6-1; CDR3: CASSEAPDGLAGGRTQYF
D: TRBD1; J: TRBJ2-6; V: TRBV29-1; CDR3: CSVLQGARSGANVLTF
D: .; J: TRBJ1-1; V: TRBV2; CDR3: CASSPRRDGTEAFF
D: TRBD2; J: TRBJ2-6; V: TRBV7-3; CDR3: CASSLTWGGGANVLTF
D: .; J: TRBJ2-1; V: TRBV5-1; CDR3: CASSLGQAFDEQFF
D: TRBD1; J: TRBJ2-7; V: TRBV20-1; CDR3: CSARDGQVDYEQYF
D: TRBD1; J: TRBJ1-5; V: TRBV6-2/TRBV6-3; CDR3: CASSYRGQISGQPQHF
D: .; J: TRBJ2-7; V: TRBV2; CDR3: CASSESGRQVYF
D: TRBD1; J: TRBJ2-5; V: TRBV20-1; CDR3: CSATRSGGEPRETQYF
D: TRBD1; J: TRBJ1-1; V: TRBV6-1; CDR3: CASSEFKGGRNTEAFF
D: TRBD1; J: TRBJ1-2; V: TRBV28; CDR3: CASIPTGDYGYTF
D: .; J: TRBJ1-5; V: TRBV12-3/TRBV12-4; CDR3: CASGGGSSNQPQHF
D: .; J: TRBJ1-5; V: TRBV2; CDR3: CASSEGFHQPQHF
D: TRBD1; J: TRBJ2-2; V: TRBV7-3; CDR3: CASSPRTGFGGELFF
D: .; J: TRBJ1-2; V: TRBV5-4; CDR3: CASSSPGRFGYTF
D: TRBD1; J: TRBJ2-7; V: TRBV12-3/TRBV12-4; CDR3: CASSRDRGVYEQYF
D: TRBD2; J: TRBJ2-5; V: TRBV28; CDR3: CASSRLAGVSETQYF
D: TRBD1; J: TRBJ2-2; V: TRBV12-3/TRBV12-4; CDR3: CASYRGEKTGELFF
D: TRBD1; J: TRBJ2-2; V: TRBV7-2; CDR3: CASSLGGRGSNGELFF
D: .; J: TRBJ2-2; V: TRBV4-3; CDR3: CASSPNRVENTGELFF
D: .; J: TRBJ2-2; V: TRBV19; CDR3: CASSEDYTGELFF